The 7 T cell receptor beta chains below come from one sample, sequenced in a study of CD8 T cells in ankylosing spondylitis. Findings and caveats of the study: Ankylosing spondylitis blood seemed to carry a telltale TCR beta motif made of under 10 highly homologous variants.

TCRdb re-called the 5' RACE reads through MiXCR, storing one row per CDR3 protein. The sample contains 800,000 to 900,000 distinct CDR3 sequences, roughly 10% of which appear only once. The antigens these receptors bind are not known. Material: blood, either unsorted or a sorted T cell fraction (not recorded which). The receptor source for this set is a male donor with ankylosing spondylitis.

In DNA, the CDR3 is TGTGCCAGCACCCCGGCGGGAGACATTCAGTACTTC. It specifies CASTPAGDIQYF. The genes are TRBV6-6 and TRBJ2-4; TRBD2 matches 7 bases. CDR1 is MNHNY, CDR2 SVGAGI, per germline (reference sequence). Trimming cost V 7 bases and J 8 bases; bases outside gene matches: 5. The CDR3 contains 12 residues.

CDR3 protein: CASSLMSAEKLFF. CDR3 DNA: TGTGCCAGCAGCTTAATGTCAGCTGAAAAACTGTTTTTT. J is TRBJ1-4 and V is TRBV7-2; D is undetermined. CDR1 and CDR2 from the germline V gene are SGHTA and FQGNSA. This CDR3 has 13 amino acids. Between the trimmed V and J ends, which lost 2 bases and 7 bases, there was a span of 8 bases.

The rearrangement links TRBV7-6 to TRBJ1-4; no definite D call. The CDR3 consists of 15 residues. The germline V gene encodes CDR1 SGHVS and CDR2 FNYEAQ. Trimming took off 5 bases at V and 3 bases at J, with 13 bases between the two ends. The DNA for the CDR3 is TGTGCCAGCAGCCTCCGAAGAGAGGCTAATGAAAAACTGTTTTTT. This codes for CASSLRREANEKLFF. Together with reference TRBV7-6 and TRBJ1-4, the CDR3 gives the full variable domain: GAGVSQSPRYKVTKRGQDVALRCDPISGHVSLYWYRQALGQGPEFLTYFNYEAQQDKSGLPNDRFSAERPEGSISTLTIQRTEQRDSAMYRCASSLRREANEKLFFGSGTQLSVL.

This clonotype was seen at least ten times. This chain uses TRBV7-9 with TRBJ2-1, with D unclear. Trimming took off 5 bases at V and 12 bases at J, with 11 bases between the two ends. CDR3 size: 11 residues. Germline values: CDR1 SEHNR, CDR2 FQNEAQ (reference sequence). DNA of the CDR3: TGTGCCAGCAGCCGTGGGTCAAGGCAGTTCTTC. Its protein product is CASSRGSRQFF.

This clonotype turned up a few times. The chain joins TRBV10-3 to TRBJ2-3, with D unclear. This CDR3 is 15 amino acids long. Trimming removed 6 bases at V and 0 bases at J, with 13 bases between. CDR1 and CDR2 (germline): ENHRY, SYGVKD. The CDR3 DNA reads TGTGCCATCAGCCCCGACAAATCTAGCACAGATACGCAGTATTTT. Its translation: CAISPDKSSTDTQYF.

The rearrangement links TRBV7-2 to TRBJ2-4; tentative D call: TRBD1 (6 bases). Trimming left V 5 bases short and J 1 base short, with 12 bases between. The CDR3 is made up of 15 amino acids. Germline CDR1 SGHTA, CDR2 FQGNSA. This CDR3 reads CASSTGQIAKNIQYF. Here the CDR3 DNA reads TGTGCCAGCAGCACCGGACAGATTGCCAAAAACATTCAGTACTTC. Full variable domain (rest looked up from reference TRBV7-2 and TRBJ2-4): GAGVSQSPSNKVTEKGKDVELRCDPISGHTALYWYRQSLGQGLEFLIYFQGNSAPDKSGLPSDRFSAERTGGSVSTLTIQRTQQEDSAVYLCASSTGQIAKNIQYFGAGTRLSVL.

V is TRBV4-2 and J is TRBJ2-7; D not certain. The V gene's germline CDR1 is LGHNA and CDR2 YNFKEQ. The CDR3 consists of 15 residues. Trimming took off 0 bases at V and 5 bases at J, with 14 bases between the two ends. CDR3: CASSQEVRLGHEQYF. The CDR3, as DNA: TGTGCCAGCAGCCAAGAAGTCCGCCTCGGGCACGAGCAGTACTTC.